The 17 T cell receptor beta chains presented below share a single source sample, sequenced in a study of CD8+CD57+ T cells in acquired aplastic anemia. Template material for TCR beta VDJ and CDR3 profiling consisted of genomic DNA. TCRdb called the reads again in MiXCR, with one record for every CDR3 protein. There are approximately 170,000 distinct CDR3 sequences in the sample; approximately 51% occur only once, and under 3.5% lies in the top ten. Patients who underwent sequencing had shown CD8+CD57+ cell expansion by flow cytometry. Source material: sorted CD4+, CD8+, or CD8+CD57+ T cells (not recorded which) from PBMCs. These receptors originate from a human donor with aplastic anemia.

This clonotype was observed many times. The chain carries TRBV7-3 and TRBJ2-2; 8 nucleotides line up with TRBD1. The CDR3 is 15 amino acids. The J segment lost 5 bases and the V segment lost 4 bases, leaving 6 bases of the junction unmatched. The germline V gene encodes CDR1 SGHTA and CDR2 FQGTGA. CDR3 sequence (DNA): TGTGCCAGCAGCTCGACAGGGGCGGATACCGGGGAGCTGTTTTTT. Translating gives CASSSTGADTGELFF.

The chain carries TRBV12-3 or TRBV12-4 and TRBJ1-2; unclear D gene. This CDR3 is 13 amino acids long. Between the trimmed V and J ends, which lost 6 bases and 4 bases, there was a span of 12 bases. For the CDR3, the DNA is TGTGCCAGCAGCGCAGGCTGGGGCTATGGCTACACCTTC. This codes for CASSAGWGYGYTF.

This clonotype occurred once. As the CDR3 is not closed by the conserved phenylalanine or tryptophan, this likely results from a read error. The DNA is omitted, as the CDR3 cannot be located on it reliably, and the CDR3 follows TCRdb's listing. The rearrangement uses TRBV7-6 and TRBJ1-4. 13 amino acids form the CDR3, both terminal residues included. Germline V gives CDR1 SGHVS, CDR2 FNYEAQ. The CDR3 region is CASSLVTNEKLLI.

V is TRBV7-2 and J is TRBJ2-5, with D perhaps matching TRBD2 (6 bases). The germline CDR1 and CDR2 sequences are SGHTA and FQGNSA. The CDR3 totals 16 residues. Deletions cut 4 bases from V and 1 base from J, with 16 bases between. CDR3 in amino acids: CASSSNPRDFQETQYF. CDR3 coding DNA: TGTGCCAGCAGCTCTAACCCACGGGACTTCCAAGAGACCCAGTACTTC.

The chain combines TRBV28 with TRBJ1-2; 12 bases line up with TRBD1. V gave up 3 bases and J gave up 5 bases; unmatched junction bases: 4. The CDR3 length is 15 residues. In germline, CDR1 is MDHEN, CDR2 SYDVKM. For the CDR3, the DNA is TGTGCCAGCAGTTTCACGGGACAGGGGGCGTATGGCTACACCTTC. It yields the protein CASSFTGQGAYGYTF.

The chain joins TRBV7-8 to TRBJ1-6, with TRBD1 matching 9 bases. The CDR3 has 13 amino acids. CDR1 SGHVS and CDR2 FQNEAQ come from the germline V gene. Trimming removed 3 bases from V and 10 bases from J; junction bases left unmatched: 1. For the CDR3, the DNA is TGTGCCAGCAGCTTCACAGGGGGCTCACCCCTCCACTTT. It yields the protein CASSFTGGSPLHF.

V usage is TRBV19 and J usage is TRBJ2-3; no firm D call. This CDR3 is built from 14 residues. The germline CDR1 and CDR2 sequences are LNHDA and SQIVND (reference sequence). Trimming took off 1 base at V and 2 bases at J, with 7 bases between the two ends. This chain's CDR3 is CASSIGLLTDTQYF. CDR3 DNA sequence: TGTGCCAGTAGTATAGGATTACTCACAGATACGCAGTATTTT. Using reference TRBV19 and TRBJ2-3 for the parts outside the CDR3, the full variable domain is DGGITQSPKYLFRKEGQNVTLSCEQNLNHDAMYWYRQDPGQGLRLIYYSQIVNDFQKGDIAEGYSVSREKKESFPLTVTSAQKNPTAFYLCASSIGLLTDTQYFGPGTRLTVL.

This clonotype occurred a few times. The chain recombines TRBV2 with TRBJ1-2; D is ambiguous. In germline, CDR1 is SNHLY, CDR2 FYNNEI. The CDR3 spans 12 residues. V dropped 8 bases and J dropped 5 bases, with 12 bases sitting between them. DNA of the CDR3: TGTGCCAGCGTCGTGGCTGATTATGGCTACACCTTC. Its translation is CASVVADYGYTF.

The table lists this clonotype with many counts. The chain uses TRBV20-1 and TRBJ2-7, with a possible D match to TRBD1 (5 bases). The germline CDR1 and CDR2 sequences are DFQATT and SNEGSKA (reference sequence). The CDR3 sequence is 13 residues long. V was shortened by 1 base and J by 5 bases, with 12 bases between the two germline ends. CDR3 amino acids: CSARAPGIHEQYV. The CDR3 DNA sequence: TGCAGTGCTAGAGCCCCAGGGATTCACGAGCAGTACGTC.

This clonotype was counted only a few times. The chain couples TRBV2 to TRBJ2-7; D remains ambiguous. The CDR3 runs 13 residues. The germline CDR1 and CDR2 sequences are SNHLY and FYNNEI. The germline V and J ends were trimmed by 2 bases and 5 bases, with 10 bases remaining between them. CDR3 in DNA: TGTGCCAGCAGTGAAAAGGGTGGAGACGAGCAGTACTTC. Amino acid sequence: CASSEKGGDEQYF.

DNA for the CDR3: TGCAGTGCTAGTGGCCCCGTGGGGGGGGCGGAACCAGATACGCAGTATTTT. Its translation: CSASGPVGGAEPDTQYF. V is TRBV20-1 and J is TRBJ2-3; maybe TRBD2 (7 bases). CDR3 size: 17 residues. The V gene lost 3 bases and the J gene lost 4 bases, with 23 bases spanning the gap. Per germline, CDR1 DFQATT and CDR2 SNEGSKA (reference sequence).

The sample holds a few counts of this clonotype. This chain links TRBV29-1 with TRBJ1-6, with D tentatively TRBD1 (6 bases). With 6 bases removed from V and 8 bases from J, the gap between germline ends came to 14 bases. Germline V gene sequence: CDR1 SQVTM, CDR2 ANQGSEA. The CDR3 runs to 13 residues. In DNA form, the CDR3 reads TGCAGCGTAGCACAGGGAAGGGATTCACCCCTCCACTTT. Protein product: CSVAQGRDSPLHF.

The chain links TRBV14 to TRBJ2-3; D tentatively reads TRBD1 or TRBD2 (7 bases each). The V end was cut by 4 bases, the J end by 8 bases, with 10 bases between. The CDR3 has 12 residues. Germline-derived CDR1 and CDR2 are SGHDN and FVKESK. CDR3 sequence: CASSPGGGTQYF. For the CDR3, the DNA is TGTGCCAGCAGCCCAGGGGGGGGTACGCAGTATTTT.

The chain employs TRBV6-5 and TRBJ1-1; D gene unclear. V was trimmed by 2 bases and J by 5 bases, leaving 12 bases between them. The CDR3 totals 14 residues. CDR1 MNHEY and CDR2 SVGAGI come from the germline V gene. For the CDR3, the DNA is TGTGCCAGCAGTTACGAACAGACTACAACTGAAGCTTTCTTT. Encoded protein: CASSYEQTTTEAFF.

The genes are TRBV10-3 and TRBJ2-5; D assignment may be TRBD1 or TRBD2 (5 bases each). The V and J ends lost 6 bases and 4 bases respectively, with 12 bases between them. Germline-derived CDR1 and CDR2 are ENHRY and SYGVKD. This CDR3 contains 13 residues. The CDR3 DNA sequence: TGTGCCATCAGCAAACCCGGGACAGAGACCCAGTACTTC. It is translated as CAISKPGTETQYF.

A word on this clonotype: Its ends do not fully match the called genes, so a read error is possible. The chain employs TRBV7-2 and TRBJ2-7; TRBD1 might be the D (5 bases). CDR1 and CDR2 (germline): SGHTA, FQGNSA. CDR3 length: 9 residues. The CDR3 DNA sequence: TGCGCCAGCAGGGACGAGCAGTACTTC. It specifies CASRDEQYF.

The chain links TRBV7-4 to TRBJ1-1; maybe TRBD1 (6 bases). Trimming took off 5 bases at V and 4 bases at J, with 23 bases between the two ends. Germline CDR1 is SGHVT and CDR2 is SQSDAQ. The CDR3 has 17 amino acids. The CDR3 region has the DNA TGTGCCAGCAGCCACTGGACAGACTCCCTCATGGGCACTGAAGCTTTCTTT. This translates into CASSHWTDSLMGTEAFF.